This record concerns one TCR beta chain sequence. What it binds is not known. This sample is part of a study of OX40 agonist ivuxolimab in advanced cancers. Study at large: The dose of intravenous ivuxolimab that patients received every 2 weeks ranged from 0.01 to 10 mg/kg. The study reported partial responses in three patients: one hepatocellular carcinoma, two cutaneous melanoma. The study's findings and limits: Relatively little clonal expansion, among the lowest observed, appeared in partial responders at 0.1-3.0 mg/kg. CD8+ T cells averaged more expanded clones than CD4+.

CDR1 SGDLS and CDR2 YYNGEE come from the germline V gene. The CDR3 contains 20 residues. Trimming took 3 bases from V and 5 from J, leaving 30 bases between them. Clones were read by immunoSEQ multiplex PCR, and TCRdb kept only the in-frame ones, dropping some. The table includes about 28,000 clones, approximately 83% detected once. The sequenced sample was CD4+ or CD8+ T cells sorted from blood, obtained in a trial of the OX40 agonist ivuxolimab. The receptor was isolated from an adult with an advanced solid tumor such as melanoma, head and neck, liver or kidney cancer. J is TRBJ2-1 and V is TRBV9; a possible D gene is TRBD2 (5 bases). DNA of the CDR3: TGTGCCAGCAGCGGCACTCGGCGGCTAGCTGGCCCGGCGGCAGACAATGAGCAGTTCTTC. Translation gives CASSGTRRLAGPAADNEQFF.